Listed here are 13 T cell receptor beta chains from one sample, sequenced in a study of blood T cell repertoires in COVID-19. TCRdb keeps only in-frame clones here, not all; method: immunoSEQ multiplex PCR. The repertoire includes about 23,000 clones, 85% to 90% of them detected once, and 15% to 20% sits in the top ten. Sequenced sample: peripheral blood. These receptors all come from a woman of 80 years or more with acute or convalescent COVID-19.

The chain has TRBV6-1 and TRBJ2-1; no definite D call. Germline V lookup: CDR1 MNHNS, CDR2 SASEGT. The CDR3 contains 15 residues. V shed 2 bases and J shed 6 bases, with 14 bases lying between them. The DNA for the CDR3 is TGTGCCAGCAGTGAACAAGGTGGGCAGACCAATGAGCAGTTCTTC. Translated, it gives CASSEQGGQTNEQFF.

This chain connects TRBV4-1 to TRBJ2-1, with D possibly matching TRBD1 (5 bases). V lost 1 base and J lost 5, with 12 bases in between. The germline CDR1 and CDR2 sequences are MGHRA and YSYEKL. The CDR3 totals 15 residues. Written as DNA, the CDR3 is TGCGCCAGCAGCCAAGCCGGACACCGAAACAATGAGCAGTTCTTC. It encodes CASSQAGHRNNEQFF.

The CDR3 DNA reads TGTGCCAGTAGTCCCTTAGCGGGAGTTGGCACCGGGGAGCTGTTTTTT. It codes for CASSPLAGVGTGELFF. This sequence joins TRBV19 and TRBJ2-2, with TRBD2 matching 9 bases. The V segment lost 5 bases and the J segment 4 bases; nucleotides outside the gene matches: 8. This CDR3 region has 16 residues. Germline V gene sequence: CDR1 LNHDA, CDR2 SQIVND (reference sequence).

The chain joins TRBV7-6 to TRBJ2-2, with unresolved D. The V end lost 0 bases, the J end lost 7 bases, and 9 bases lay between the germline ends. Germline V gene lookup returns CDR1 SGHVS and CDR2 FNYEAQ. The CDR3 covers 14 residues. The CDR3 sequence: CASSLAVGIGELFF. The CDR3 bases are TGTGCCAGCAGCTTAGCGGTGGGCATCGGGGAGCTGTTTTTT. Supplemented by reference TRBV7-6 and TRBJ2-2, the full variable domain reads GAGVSQSPRYKVTKRGQDVALRCDPISGHVSLYWYRQALGQGPEFLTYFNYEAQQDKSGLPNDRFSAERPEGSISTLTIQRTEQRDSAMYRCASSLAVGIGELFFGEGSRLTVL.

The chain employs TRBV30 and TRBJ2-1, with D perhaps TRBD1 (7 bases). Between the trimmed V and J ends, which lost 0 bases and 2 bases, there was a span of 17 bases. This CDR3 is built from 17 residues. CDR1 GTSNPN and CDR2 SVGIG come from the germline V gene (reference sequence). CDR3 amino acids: CAWSVRVGRGAYNEQFF. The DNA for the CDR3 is TGTGCCTGGAGTGTACGTGTGGGCAGGGGGGCCTACAATGAGCAGTTCTTC.

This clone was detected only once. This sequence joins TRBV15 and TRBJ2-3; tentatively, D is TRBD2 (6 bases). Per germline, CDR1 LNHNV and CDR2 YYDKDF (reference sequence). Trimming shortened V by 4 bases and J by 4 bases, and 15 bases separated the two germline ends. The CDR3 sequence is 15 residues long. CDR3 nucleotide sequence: TGTGCCACCAGCACTCTGGAGGGGACGTCAGATACGCAGTATTTT. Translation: CATSTLEGTSDTQYF.

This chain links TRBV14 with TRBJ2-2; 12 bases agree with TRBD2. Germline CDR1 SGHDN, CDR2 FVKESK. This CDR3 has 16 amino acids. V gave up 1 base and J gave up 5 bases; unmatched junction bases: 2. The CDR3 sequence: CASSQGLAGDTGELFF. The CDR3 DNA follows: TGTGCCAGCAGCCAAGGACTAGCGGGAGATACCGGGGAGCTGTTTTTT.

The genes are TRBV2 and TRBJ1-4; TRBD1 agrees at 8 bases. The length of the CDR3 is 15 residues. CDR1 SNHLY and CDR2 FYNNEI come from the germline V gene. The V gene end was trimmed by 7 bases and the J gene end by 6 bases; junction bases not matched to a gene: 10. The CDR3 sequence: CASTPDRVRDEKLFF. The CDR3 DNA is TGTGCCAGCACCCCGGACAGGGTGCGGGATGAAAAACTGTTTTTT. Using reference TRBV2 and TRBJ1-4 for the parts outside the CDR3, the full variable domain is EPEVTQTPSHQVTQMGQEVILRCVPISNHLYFYWYRQILGQKVEFLVSFYNNEISEKSEIFDDQFSVERPDGSNFTLKIRSTKLEDSAMYFCASTPDRVRDEKLFFGSGTQLSVL.

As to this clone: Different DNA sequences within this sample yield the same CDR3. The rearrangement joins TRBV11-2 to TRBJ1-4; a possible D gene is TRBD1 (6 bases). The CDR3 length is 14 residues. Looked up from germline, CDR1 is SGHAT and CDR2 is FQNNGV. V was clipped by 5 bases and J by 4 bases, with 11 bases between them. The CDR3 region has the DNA TGTGCCAGCAGCCGAGGACAGCTTAATGAAAAACTGTTTTTT. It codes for CASSRGQLNEKLFF. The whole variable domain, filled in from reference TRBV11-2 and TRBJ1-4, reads EAGVAQSPRYKIIEKRQSVAFWCNPISGHATLYWYQQILGQGPKLLIQFQNNGVVDDSQLPKDRFSAERLKGVDSTLKIQPAKLEDSAVYLCASSRGQLNEKLFFGSGTQLSVL.

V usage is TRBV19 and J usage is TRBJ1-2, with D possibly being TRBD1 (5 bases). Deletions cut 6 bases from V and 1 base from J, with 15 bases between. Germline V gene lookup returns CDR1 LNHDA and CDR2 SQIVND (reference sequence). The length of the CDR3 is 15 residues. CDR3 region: CASRGPGQSNYGYTF. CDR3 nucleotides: TGTGCCAGTAGGGGGCCCGGCCAGAGTAACTATGGCTACACCTTC. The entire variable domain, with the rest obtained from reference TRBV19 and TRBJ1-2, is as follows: DGGITQSPKYLFRKEGQNVTLSCEQNLNHDAMYWYRQDPGQGLRLIYYSQIVNDFQKGDIAEGYSVSREKKESFPLTVTSAQKNPTAFYLCASRGPGQSNYGYTFGSGTRLTVV.

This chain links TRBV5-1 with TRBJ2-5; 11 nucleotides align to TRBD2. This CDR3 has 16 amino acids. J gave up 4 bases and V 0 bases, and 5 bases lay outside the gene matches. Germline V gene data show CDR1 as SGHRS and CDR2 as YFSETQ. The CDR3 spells CASSLGTSGSRETQYF. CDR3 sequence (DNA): TGCGCCAGCAGCTTGGGAACTAGCGGGAGTAGAGAGACCCAGTACTTC.

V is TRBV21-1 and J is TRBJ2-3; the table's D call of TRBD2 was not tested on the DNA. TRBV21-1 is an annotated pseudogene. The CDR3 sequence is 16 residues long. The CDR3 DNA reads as TGTGCCAGCACCCCTGTGCTAGCGGGGGGGCAAGATACGCAGTATTTT. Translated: CASTPVLAGGQDTQYF.

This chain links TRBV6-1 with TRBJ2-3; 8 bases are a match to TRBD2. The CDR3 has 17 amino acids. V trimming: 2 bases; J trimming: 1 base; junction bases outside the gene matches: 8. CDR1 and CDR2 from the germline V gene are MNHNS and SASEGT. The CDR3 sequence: CASSEWRREVGTDTQYF. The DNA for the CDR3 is TGTGCCAGCAGTGAATGGAGGCGGGAGGTGGGCACAGATACGCAGTATTTT.